Presented here are 29 T cell receptor beta chains from one specimen sequenced in a study of T cells after yellow fever vaccination. TCRdb passed the 5' RACE reads through MiXCR, listing each CDR3 protein once. The data contain approximately 110,000 distinct CDR3 sequences, roughly 6.7% of them singletons. Sequencing used CD4+ T cells sorted from PBMCs, obtained more than 8 days after the first yellow fever vaccination. The receptors were sampled from a man between 18 and 35 years old who received the YFV17D yellow fever vaccine.

This clonotype was found many times. V usage is TRBV7-3 and J usage is TRBJ1-3; no reliable D call. Trimming removed 2 bases at V and 8 bases at J, with 10 bases between. CDR3 length equals 13 residues. Germline lookup yields CDR1 SGHTA and CDR2 FQGTGA. The CDR3 sequence is CASSLGPGDTIYF. DNA for the CDR3: TGTGCCAGCAGCTTAGGACCCGGGGACACCATATATTTT.

This clonotype was counted at least ten times. The V call is TRBV7-2, the J call TRBJ1-2; D not certain. Germline CDR1 and CDR2: SGHTA and FQGNSA. V dropped 5 bases and J dropped 2 bases, with 15 bases sitting between them. The CDR3 sequence is 15 residues long. The CDR3 bases are TGTGCCAGCAGCCCCACAGCTCTCTTAAACTATGGCTACACCTTC. Its translation: CASSPTALLNYGYTF.

This clonotype was detected many times. The J gene is TRBJ1-1, the V gene TRBV19, with no clear D. The CDR3 has 19 amino acids. V lost 3 bases, J lost 3 bases, and 26 bases lay in between. Germline V gene sequence: CDR1 LNHDA, CDR2 SQIVND (reference sequence). The CDR3 is CASSISSFERRTWDTEAFF. CDR3 in DNA: TGTGCCAGTAGTATTTCCTCTTTTGAACGGCGGACGTGGGACACTGAAGCTTTCTTT.

This clonotype has ten or more counts. The rearrangement joins TRBV5-4 to TRBJ2-5; 13 bases are a match to TRBD2. The CDR3 has 16 amino acids. V shed 4 bases and J 5 bases; nucleotides not matched to a gene: 8. Germline CDR1 SGHNT, CDR2 YYREEE (reference sequence). CDR3 sequence (DNA): TGTGCCAGCAGCCCGATACTAGCGGGGGGGCCGGAGACCCAGTACTTC. Translating gives CASSPILAGGPETQYF. Looking up the rest from reference TRBV5-4 and TRBJ2-5 gives the full variable domain: ETGVTQSPTHLIKTRGQQVTLRCSSQSGHNTVSWYQQALGQGPQFIFQYYREEENGRGNFPPRFSGLQFPNYSSELNVNALELDDSALYLCASSPILAGGPETQYFGPGTRLLVL.

This clonotype turned up a few times. This chain links TRBV28 with TRBJ1-1; D remains unclear. The germline V gene encodes CDR1 MDHEN and CDR2 SYDVKM. V lost 2 bases and J 1 base, leaving 5 bases between the germline ends. This CDR3 contains 13 residues. The CDR3 coding sequence is TGTGCCAGCAGTTTAGTCGAGAACACTGAAGCTTTCTTT. This encodes CASSLVENTEAFF. Full variable domain (remainder filled in from reference TRBV28 and TRBJ1-1): DVKVTQSSRYLVKRTGEKVFLECVQDMDHENMFWYRQDPGLGLRLIYFSYDVKMKEKGDIPEGYSVSREKKERFSLILESASTNQTSMYLCASSLVENTEAFFGQGTRLTVV.

Many counts were recorded for this clonotype. The chain employs TRBV20-1 and TRBJ2-3, with TRBD2 matching over 9 bases. The V gene's germline CDR1 is DFQATT and CDR2 SNEGSKA (reference sequence). CDR3 length: 15 residues. V was pared by 4 bases and J by 2 bases, with 7 bases of the junction left unmatched. CDR3 sequence reads: CSATLTSGSTDTQYF. The CDR3 DNA is TGCAGTGCTACATTGACTAGCGGTTCCACAGATACGCAGTATTTT.

This clonotype was counted ten times or more. V and J are TRBV5-1 and TRBJ2-5; 7 bases are a match to TRBD1. This CDR3 comprises 15 residues. Germline CDR1 SGHRS, CDR2 YFSETQ. The V gene end was trimmed by 4 bases and the J gene end by 0 bases; junction bases not matched to a gene: 6. The DNA for the CDR3 is TGCGCCAGCAGCCCTTCTGACAGGGACCAAGAGACCCAGTACTTC. Protein sequence: CASSPSDRDQETQYF.

In this sample, this clonotype turned up a few times. The chain carries TRBV5-6 and TRBJ2-7; a weak D match, TRBD2 (5 bases). V lost 0 bases, J lost 1 base, and 11 bases lay in between. The CDR3 is 15 residues long. Germline V gives CDR1 SGHDT, CDR2 YYEEEE. The CDR3 DNA sequence: TGTGCCAGCAGCTTGGTAGGGAGTGATTCCTACGAGCAGTACTTC. As protein: CASSLVGSDSYEQYF. The variable domain in full, completed from reference TRBV5-6 and TRBJ2-7, reads DAGVTQSPTHLIKTRGQQVTLRCSPKSGHDTVSWYQQALGQGPQFIFQYYEEEERQRGNFPDRFSGHQFPNYSSELNVNALLLGDSALYLCASSLVGSDSYEQYFGPGTRLTVT.

This clonotype was recorded many times. The chain couples TRBV6-1 to TRBJ2-1; 14 bases map to TRBD2. The CDR3 length is 15 residues. With 5 bases clipped from V and 9 bases from J, the junction kept 6 bases outside the gene matches. Germline V gene lookup returns CDR1 MNHNS and CDR2 SASEGT. In DNA form, the CDR3 reads TGTGCCAGCAGTCGAAGGGGGACTAGCGGGGGTGAGCAGTTCTTC. It codes for CASSRRGTSGGEQFF.

This clonotype was detected only a few times. The chain links TRBV28 to TRBJ2-5; 16 bases fit TRBD2. With V trimmed by 6 bases and J by 4 bases, 8 bases remained unmatched. The CDR3 length is 17 residues. Per the germline V gene, CDR1 is MDHEN and CDR2 is SYDVKM. In nucleotides, the CDR3 is TGTGCCAGCAGGCGCGGGGGACTAGCGGGGGGGAGAGAGACCCAGTACTTC. Translation: CASRRGGLAGGRETQYF.

The chain carries TRBV7-9 and TRBJ2-5; 9 positions agree with TRBD1. This CDR3 spans 14 amino acids. The junction had 2 bases not matched to a gene; V was cut back by 4 bases and J by 2 bases. CDR1 is SEHNR, CDR2 FQNEAQ, per germline (reference sequence). CDR3 DNA sequence: TGTGCCAGCAGCTGGGACAGGGCTCAAGAGACCCAGTACTTC. Its protein is CASSWDRAQETQYF.

As for this clonotype: This may arise from a read error, as a much more abundant clone is one base away. The V and J genes are TRBV6-2 or TRBV6-3 and TRBJ2-5; no reliable D call. The length of the CDR3 is 14 residues. V shed 2 bases and J shed 9 bases, with 16 bases lying between them. The germline V gene has CDR1 MNHEY and CDR2 SVGEGT. DNA of the CDR3: TGTGCCAGCAGTTACGGGCCCCCTAGTTGGGCCCAGTACTTC. Residues: CASSYGPPSWAQYF.

This clonotype was seen many times. The rearrangement links TRBV27 to TRBJ2-7, with 8 bases aligning to TRBD1. The CDR3 runs 15 residues. V lost 2 bases to trimming and J lost 6 bases; unmatched junction nucleotides: 9. The germline gives CDR1 MNHEY, CDR2 SMNVEV (reference sequence). In nucleotides, the CDR3 is TGTGCCAGCAGTTTAAAACCGGACAGGGCAGGCGAGCAGTACGTC. Encoded protein: CASSLKPDRAGEQYV.

This clonotype was seen repeatedly, ten times or more. Written as DNA, the CDR3 is TGTGCCAGCACCGGGGGGGTGCAAGAGACCCAGTACTTC. Translation gives CASTGGVQETQYF. J is TRBJ2-5 and V is TRBV7-9; 8 nucleotides agree with TRBD2. Germline assignment: CDR1 SEHNR and CDR2 FQNEAQ (reference sequence). Losses at the gene ends were 7 bases for V and 2 bases for J; bases not matched to a gene: 3. This CDR3 has 13 amino acids.

This clonotype was picked up many times. The chain is built from TRBV7-2 and TRBJ2-5; D is unresolved. Germline assignment: CDR1 SGHTA and CDR2 FQGNSA. V gave up 5 bases and J gave up 4 bases, with 11 bases separating them. This CDR3 has 13 amino acids. CDR3 region: CASSLHQLETQYF. CDR3 DNA sequence: TGTGCCAGCAGCCTGCACCAATTAGAGACCCAGTACTTC.

This clonotype showed up many times. DNA for the CDR3: TGCAGTGCTAGTGAGGGAACACCCCTCCACTTT. The encoded protein is CSASEGTPLHF. The rearrangement links TRBV20-1 to TRBJ1-6; D gene uncertain. CDR3 length: 11 amino acids. Deletions cut 3 bases from V and 11 bases from J, with 8 bases between. From germline, CDR1 is DFQATT and CDR2 SNEGSKA (reference sequence).

In this sample, this clonotype turned up many times. The chain recombines TRBV6-2 or TRBV6-3 with TRBJ2-5; D is unclear. The CDR3 is 11 amino acids. CDR1 is MNHEY, CDR2 SVGEGT, per germline. Trimming pared 1 base from V and 5 bases from J, leaving 2 bases between. This CDR3 is CASSYWETQYF. CDR3 nucleotides: TGTGCCAGCAGTTACTGGGAGACCCAGTACTTC.

This clonotype was recorded at least ten times. The V gene is TRBV4-3, the J gene TRBJ2-3; the D is unclear. Germline CDR1 and CDR2: LGHNA and YSLEER. Trimming left V 1 base short and J 0 bases short, with 11 bases between. The CDR3 loop spans 16 amino acids. CDR3 amino acids: CASSQARWGSTDTQYF. CDR3 sequence (DNA): TGCGCCAGCAGCCAAGCGAGGTGGGGAAGCACAGATACGCAGTATTTT.

The table lists this clonotype with many counts. The V and J genes are TRBV7-2 and TRBJ1-2; 8 nucleotides align to TRBD1. Trimming removed 6 bases from V and 4 bases from J; junction bases left unmatched: 7. The CDR3 is 14 residues long. CDR1 and CDR2 (germline): SGHTA, FQGNSA. Here the CDR3 reads CASSVLQGVYGYTF. The CDR3 bases are TGTGCCAGCAGTGTCCTACAGGGGGTCTATGGCTACACCTTC.

For this clonotype: A much larger clone lies one base from this, so it may be a read error. The chain carries TRBV19 and TRBJ2-5; 9 bases are a match to TRBD2. The germline V gene encodes CDR1 LNHDA and CDR2 SQIVND (reference sequence). This CDR3 contains 16 residues. This CDR3 reads CASSIRRGGPQETEYF. CDR3 in DNA: TGTGCCAGTAGTATCCGGCGGGGGGGGCCCCAAGAGACCGAGTACTTC. Complete variable domain (other parts from reference TRBV19 and TRBJ2-5): DGGITQSPKYLFRKEGQNVTLSCEQNLNHDAMYWYRQDPGQGLRLIYYSQIVNDFQKGDIAEGYSVSREKKESFPLTVTSAQKNPTAFYLCASSIRRGGPQETEYFGPGTRLLVL.

This clonotype has a count of ten or more. The chain recombines TRBV3-1 with TRBJ2-3; possible D gene TRBD2, 6 bases. The CDR3 sequence is 14 residues long. Trimming took off 4 bases at V and 5 bases at J, with 13 bases between the two ends. Germline V lookup: CDR1 LGHDT, CDR2 YNNKEL (reference sequence). DNA for the CDR3: TGTGCCAGCAGCCTAACTAGCAGTGGAGATACGCAGTATTTT. As protein: CASSLTSSGDTQYF.

V is TRBV5-4 and J is TRBJ2-2; D is ambiguous. This CDR3 is built from 13 residues. Trimming pared 4 bases from V and 1 base from J, leaving 5 bases between. The germline gives CDR1 SGHNT, CDR2 YYREEE (reference sequence). CDR3 protein: CASSHGNTGELFF. CDR3 coding DNA: TGTGCCAGCAGCCACGGGAACACCGGGGAGCTGTTTTTT.

This clonotype has ten or more counts. The rearrangement joins TRBV5-1 to TRBJ2-2; 10 bases fit TRBD1. The CDR3 sequence is 15 residues long. The ends lost 4 bases at V and 5 bases at J; junction bases unmatched: 5. CDR1 is SGHRS and CDR2 is YFSETQ in the germline V gene. CDR3 amino acids: CASSAGQGRTGELFF. In DNA form, the CDR3 reads TGCGCCAGCAGCGCGGGACAGGGGAGAACCGGGGAGCTGTTTTTT.

This clonotype was seen many times. The chain joins TRBV10-3 to TRBJ1-2, with 7 positions matching TRBD1. CDR1 is ENHRY, CDR2 SYGVKD, per germline. The CDR3 covers 13 residues. V was pared by 9 bases and J by 2 bases, with 6 bases of the junction left unmatched. The chain's CDR3 is CAINQDRNYGYTF. DNA for the CDR3: TGTGCCATTAACCAGGACAGGAACTATGGCTACACCTTC.

This clonotype was detected ten times or more. J is TRBJ1-2 and V is TRBV2; D not resolved. CDR1 is SNHLY and CDR2 is FYNNEI in the germline V gene. V lost 0 bases to trimming and J lost 8 bases, with 16 bases between them. The CDR3 loop spans 15 amino acids. As DNA, the CDR3 is TGTGCCAGCAGTGAAGCGCAGGCGAGTTACCTAGGCTACACCTTC. Translating it yields CASSEAQASYLGYTF.

This clonotype was seen ten or more times. This chain joins TRBV14 and TRBJ1-4, with a weak D call TRBD1 (6 bases). Looked up from germline, CDR1 is SGHDN and CDR2 is FVKESK. This CDR3 spans 16 amino acids. The V gene lost 2 bases and the J gene lost 8 bases, with 18 bases spanning the gap. The CDR3 region is CASSQQFHRVEEKLFF. CDR3 nucleotide sequence: TGTGCCAGCAGCCAACAATTCCACAGGGTTGAGGAAAAACTGTTTTTT.

This clonotype was observed a few times. CDR3 coding DNA: TGTGCCAGCACCTCTTACGGGGCCGAGCAGTACTTC. It codes for CASTSYGAEQYF. The gene calls are TRBV11-2 and TRBJ2-7; D is possibly TRBD1 or TRBD2 (5 bases each). The germline V and J ends were trimmed by 7 bases and 6 bases, with 13 bases remaining between them. Per germline, CDR1 SGHAT and CDR2 FQNNGV. The CDR3 is made up of 12 amino acids.

The genes are TRBV7-2 and TRBJ2-7; D is uncertain. Germline CDR1 SGHTA, CDR2 FQGNSA. V was trimmed by 6 bases and J by 0 bases, leaving 3 bases between them. The CDR3 sequence is 11 residues long. The CDR3, as DNA: TGTGCCAGCAGAAGCTCCTACGAGCAGTACTTC. This sequence encodes CASRSSYEQYF.

This clonotype has more than one count but fewer than ten. This chain connects TRBV18 to TRBJ2-5, with D perhaps given as TRBD1 or TRBD2 (6 bases each). Germline loops: CDR1 KGHSH, CDR2 LQKENI. V dropped 5 bases and J dropped 3 bases, with 13 bases sitting between them. This CDR3 contains 14 residues. The CDR3 protein is CASSEQGGEETQYF. Here the CDR3 DNA reads TGTGCCAGCTCAGAACAGGGCGGGGAAGAGACCCAGTACTTC.